The rows below give T cell receptor beta chains drawn from one sample of a study of human T cells and chemical hapten exposure. TCRdb re-called the 5' RACE reads through MiXCR, storing one row per CDR3 protein. This table holds 95,000 to 120,000 distinct CDR3 sequences, 15% to 20% found once. The receptors here all came from a human donor in good health. The CDR3 runs from the conserved cysteine through the conserved F or W. Fields, in order: J gene, D gene, clone size, V gene, CDR3 DNA, CDR3 protein. The D gene is left open where the match is weak. Some rows have no size entry. The others give once, few or many, or a class for an expanded clone.

J: TRBJ1-5
D: .
size: .
V: TRBV6-4
DNA: TGTGCCAGCAGTGACTCGTCTCCGCAGGACAAGAGGCATCAGCCCCAGCATTTT
CDR3: CASSDSSPQDKRHQPQHF

J: TRBJ2-7
D: .
size: many
V: TRBV28
DNA: TGTGCCAGCAGGCGGGACACCCTCTACGAGCAGTACTTC
CDR3: CASRRDTLYEQYF

J: TRBJ2-3
D: TRBD2
size: .
V: TRBV11-2
DNA: TGTGCCAGCAGCTTTGGACTAGCGGGAACAGATACGCAGTATTTT
CDR3: CASSFGLAGTDTQYF

J: TRBJ1-1
D: .
size: few
V: TRBV6-1
DNA: TGTGCCAGCAGTGCCCGGTTGGGCCACACTGAAGCTTTCTTT
CDR3: CASSARLGHTEAFF

J: TRBJ2-7
D: .
size: .
V: TRBV20-1
DNA: TGCAGCCCCCTCCGGGTGAACGAGCAGTACTTC
CDR3: CSPLRVNEQYF

J: TRBJ1-2
D: .
size: .
V: TRBV29-1
DNA: TGCAGCGTTGAGTCTGTCTATGGCTACACCTTC
CDR3: CSVESVYGYTF

J: TRBJ1-5
D: .
size: .
V: TRBV2
DNA: TGTGCCAGCAGTGTTCAGGGTGGCAATCAGCCCCAGCATTTT
CDR3: CASSVQGGNQPQHF

J: TRBJ1-6
D: TRBD1
size: .
V: TRBV7-2
DNA: TGTGCCAGCAGCTCGACCGGGACAGGCGAAAATTCACCCCTCCACTTT
CDR3: CASSSTGTGENSPLHF

J: TRBJ1-1
D: .
size: few
V: TRBV7-9
DNA: TGTGCCAGCAGCTTAGAGTTGAACACTGAAGCTTTCTTT
CDR3: CASSLELNTEAFF

J: TRBJ1-1
D: .
size: few
V: TRBV6-6
DNA: TGTGCCAGCAGTTACTCGAGGCAGGGGAACACTGAAGCTTTCTTT
CDR3: CASSYSRQGNTEAFF

J: TRBJ1-2
D: .
size: .
V: TRBV7-2
DNA: TGTGCCAGCAGCTTGGTTGCGGGGGCCAATGGCTACACCTTC
CDR3: CASSLVAGANGYTF

J: TRBJ2-4
D: TRBD2
size: few
V: TRBV10-3
DNA: TGTGCCATCAGTGAGCCGGGACTAGCGGGAGGGGACATTCAGTACTTC
CDR3: CAISEPGLAGGDIQYF

J: TRBJ1-1
D: .
size: .
V: TRBV3-1
DNA: TGTGCCAGCAGCAGAGATCAGGTGGGAAGCGCTGAAGCTTTCTTT
CDR3: CASSRDQVGSAEAFF

J: TRBJ2-1
D: TRBD1
size: once
V: TRBV11-3
DNA: TGTGCCAGCAGCTTAGGTCGGGACAGGGTTGACAATGAGCAGTTCTTC
CDR3: CASSLGRDRVDNEQFF

J: TRBJ1-5
D: .
size: .
V: TRBV28
DNA: TGTGCCAGCAGTTTCCCCTCCGGGTTGGGTAGCAATCAGCCCCAGCATTTT
CDR3: CASSFPSGLGSNQPQHF

J: TRBJ1-6
D: .
size: few
V: TRBV28
DNA: TGTGCCAGCAGTTTACCCGGCAGGGGCTATAATTCACCCCTCCACTTT
CDR3: CASSLPGRGYNSPLHF

J: TRBJ2-1
D: .
size: few
V: TRBV2
DNA: TGTGCCAGCAGCCACCGGAATGAGCAGTTCTTC
CDR3: CASSHRNEQFF

J: TRBJ1-1
D: .
size: few
V: TRBV6-1
DNA: TGTGCCAGCAGTGAAATTGGCAGACCGAACACTGAAGCTTTCTTT
CDR3: CASSEIGRPNTEAFF

J: TRBJ1-5
D: .
size: .
V: TRBV2
DNA: TGTGCCAGCAGTGACAAGACGGTAGCCCAGCCCCAGCATTTT
CDR3: CASSDKTVAQPQHF

J: TRBJ1-6
D: .
size: few
V: TRBV28
DNA: TGTGCCAGCAGCACAAATAATTCACCCCTCCACTTT
CDR3: CASSTNNSPLHF

J: TRBJ2-5
D: .
size: .
V: TRBV18
DNA: TGTGCCAGCTCACCACCCCCGGGGCGGGAACGAGGAGAGACCCAGTACTTC
CDR3: CASSPPPGRERGETQYF

J: TRBJ1-1
D: .
size: few
V: TRBV18
DNA: TGTGCCAGCTCACCAAATGGGGTAAGGAATGCTGAAGCTTTCTTT
CDR3: CASSPNGVRNAEAFF

J: TRBJ2-7
D: .
size: few
V: TRBV6-2/TRBV6-3
DNA: TGTGCCAGCAAACCGACAGTCCTCTCCTACGAGCAGTACTTC
CDR3: CASKPTVLSYEQYF

J: TRBJ2-1
D: .
size: many
V: TRBV5-1
DNA: TGCGCCAGCAGGGGCAGGGGAAGGGCAGAGTCCTACAATGAGCAGTTCTTC
CDR3: CASRGRGRAESYNEQFF

J: TRBJ2-5
D: TRBD2
size: few
V: TRBV7-6
DNA: TGTGCCAGCAGCTCATCCGGGACTAGCATTTTAGGGGAGACCCAGTACTTC
CDR3: CASSSSGTSILGETQYF

J: TRBJ1-6
D: TRBD1
size: few
V: TRBV6-1
DNA: TGTGCCGGCTGGGACAGGGCTTCACCCCTCCACTTT
CDR3: CAGWDRASPLHF

J: TRBJ1-2
D: .
size: few
V: TRBV5-4
DNA: TGTGCCAGCAGCGAAATACAGGGATACTATGGCTACACCTTC
CDR3: CASSEIQGYYGYTF

J: TRBJ2-3
D: .
size: few
V: TRBV29-1
DNA: TGCAGCGTTGACAGGGACAAAGTGGATACGCAGTATTTT
CDR3: CSVDRDKVDTQYF

J: TRBJ1-6
D: .
size: few
V: TRBV6-6
DNA: TGTGCCAGCAGTTACCATCCGAGACAGAGGAATTCACCCCTCCACTTT
CDR3: CASSYHPRQRNSPLHF

J: TRBJ2-7
D: .
size: .
V: TRBV15
DNA: TGTGCCACCAGCAGACCAACGGAGGTCCACGAGCAGTACTTC
CDR3: CATSRPTEVHEQYF

J: TRBJ2-7
D: TRBD1
size: .
V: TRBV6-9
DNA: TGTGCCAGCAGTCCGGACAGGGTTGGCTACGAGCAGTACTTC
CDR3: CASSPDRVGYEQYF

J: TRBJ2-3
D: TRBD2
size: .
V: TRBV27
DNA: TGTGCCAGCAGTAGGAGCGGGAGGACTAGCACAGATACGCAGTATTTT
CDR3: CASSRSGRTSTDTQYF

J: TRBJ2-6
D: TRBD1
size: few
V: TRBV7-9
DNA: TGTGCCAGCAGCTCTCCGGGACAGGGAGCCGGGGCCAACGTCCTGACTTTC
CDR3: CASSSPGQGAGANVLTF

J: TRBJ1-2
D: .
size: few
V: TRBV28
DNA: TGTGCCAGCAGGCCCCCCCGGTGGACCTATGGCTACACCTTC
CDR3: CASRPPRWTYGYTF

J: TRBJ2-3
D: TRBD2
size: once
V: TRBV28
DNA: TGTGCCAGCAGTTTAAGGCGGGGGATCACAGATACGCAGTATTTT
CDR3: CASSLRRGITDTQYF

J: TRBJ2-7
D: TRBD2
size: few
V: TRBV20-1
DNA: TGCAGTGCTAGATCTAGCGGGAGGAACTACGAGCAGTACTTC
CDR3: CSARSSGRNYEQYF

J: TRBJ1-4
D: .
size: few
V: TRBV5-1
DNA: TGCGCCAGCAGCCAGGCTATGGGAGGGACTAATGAAAAACTGTTTTTT
CDR3: CASSQAMGGTNEKLFF

J: TRBJ2-2
D: TRBD2
size: many
V: TRBV13
DNA: TGTGCCAGCAGCTCCCCTGGGACTAGCGGGAACCAAGGCGGGGAGCTGTTTTTT
CDR3: CASSSPGTSGNQGGELFF

J: TRBJ1-4
D: .
size: .
V: TRBV15
DNA: TGTGCCACCAGCACCCACAGGGTAGAAAGCGAAAAACTGTTTTTT
CDR3: CATSTHRVESEKLFF

J: TRBJ1-1
D: .
size: .
V: TRBV28
DNA: TGTGCCAGCAGGGAGGAGGTACGGCCTGAAGCTTTCTTT
CDR3: CASREEVRPEAFF

J: TRBJ1-4
D: TRBD1
size: few
V: TRBV10-2
DNA: TGCGCCAGCAGCGGGACAGGGATTGAAAAACTGTTTTTT
CDR3: CASSGTGIEKLFF

J: TRBJ2-3
D: .
size: .
V: TRBV7-8
DNA: TGTGCCAGCAGCTCGCGTATGCCCCGCGGCACAGATACGCAGTATTTT
CDR3: CASSSRMPRGTDTQYF

J: TRBJ1-1
D: .
size: few
V: TRBV4-1
DNA: TGCGCCAGCAGCCCCCCCGGCAGCATGAACACTGAAGCTTTCTTT
CDR3: CASSPPGSMNTEAFF

J: TRBJ2-7
D: .
size: .
V: TRBV12-3/TRBV12-4
DNA: TGTGCCAGCAGTTTCGACGGCCCTTCCTACGAGCAGTACTTC
CDR3: CASSFDGPSYEQYF

J: TRBJ1-6
D: TRBD1
size: .
V: TRBV5-5
DNA: TGTGCCAGCAGCTTGATCGCCCAGGGGGGTTCACCCCTCCACTTT
CDR3: CASSLIAQGGSPLHF

J: TRBJ2-6
D: TRBD2
size: few
V: TRBV29-1
DNA: TGCAGCGTTGACAGCGGGGAGTGGGCCAACGTCCTGACTTTC
CDR3: CSVDSGEWANVLTF

J: TRBJ1-5
D: TRBD1
size: .
V: TRBV12-3/TRBV12-4
DNA: TGTGCCAGCAGTCGGACAGGGGGCCGCAATCAGACCCAGCATTTT
CDR3: CASSRTGGRNQTQHF

J: TRBJ2-7
D: .
size: medium-sized
V: TRBV5-5
DNA: TGTGCCAGCAGTTTCGGACAACTTAACCGGGCCGCCACCGAGCAGTACTTC
CDR3: CASSFGQLNRAATEQYF